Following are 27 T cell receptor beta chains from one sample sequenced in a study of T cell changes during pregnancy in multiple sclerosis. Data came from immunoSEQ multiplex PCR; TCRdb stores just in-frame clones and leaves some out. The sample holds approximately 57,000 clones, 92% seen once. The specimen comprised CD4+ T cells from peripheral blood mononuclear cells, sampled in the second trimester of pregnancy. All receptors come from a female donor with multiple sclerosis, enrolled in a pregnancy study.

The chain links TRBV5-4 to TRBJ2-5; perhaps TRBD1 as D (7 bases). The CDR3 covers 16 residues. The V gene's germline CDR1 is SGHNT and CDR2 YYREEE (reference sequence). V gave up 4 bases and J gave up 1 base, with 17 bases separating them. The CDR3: CASSPTRQGGQETQYF. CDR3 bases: TGTGCCAGCAGCCCAACTAGGCAGGGGGGCCAAGAGACCCAGTACTTC.

The CDR3 loop reads CASSLGGGARDTQYF. In nucleotides, the CDR3 is TGTGCCAGCAGCTTGGGCGGGGGGGCAAGAGATACGCAGTATTTT. The V gene is TRBV11-3, the J gene TRBJ2-3, with TRBD2 matching over 9 bases. Germline loops: CDR1 SGHNT, CDR2 YENEEA. The CDR3 extends over 15 amino acids. V was pared by 3 bases and J by 5 bases, with 6 bases of the junction left unmatched.

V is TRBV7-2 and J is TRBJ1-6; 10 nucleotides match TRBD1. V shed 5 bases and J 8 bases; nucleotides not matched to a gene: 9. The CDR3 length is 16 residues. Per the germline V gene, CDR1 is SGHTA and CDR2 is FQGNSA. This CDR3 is CASSLARGTGDSPLHF. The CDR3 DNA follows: TGTGCCAGCAGCCTCGCCCGAGGGACAGGGGATTCACCCCTCCACTTT.

CDR3 loop: CASSEFFRLADTDTQYF. The CDR3 DNA follows: TGTGCCAGCAGTGAATTTTTCCGACTAGCGGACACAGATACGCAGTATTTT. The V and J genes are TRBV6-4 and TRBJ2-3, with 9 bases that match TRBD2. The CDR3 totals 17 residues. The germline gives CDR1 MRHNA, CDR2 SNTAGT. J lost 2 bases, V lost 3 bases, and 9 bases had no gene match.

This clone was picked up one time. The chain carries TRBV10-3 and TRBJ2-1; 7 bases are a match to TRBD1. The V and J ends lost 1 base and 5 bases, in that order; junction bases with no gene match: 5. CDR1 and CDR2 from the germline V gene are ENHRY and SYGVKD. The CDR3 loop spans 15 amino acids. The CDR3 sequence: CAISELRGQNNEQFF. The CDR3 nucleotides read TGTGCCATCAGTGAGTTGAGGGGGCAGAACAATGAGCAGTTCTTC.

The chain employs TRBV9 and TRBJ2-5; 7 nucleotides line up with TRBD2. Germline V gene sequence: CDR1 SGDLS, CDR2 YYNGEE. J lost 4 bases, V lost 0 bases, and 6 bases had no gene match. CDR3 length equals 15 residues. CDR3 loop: CASSVGAGVGETQYF. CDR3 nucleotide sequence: TGTGCCAGCAGCGTAGGGGCGGGAGTAGGAGAGACCCAGTACTTC.

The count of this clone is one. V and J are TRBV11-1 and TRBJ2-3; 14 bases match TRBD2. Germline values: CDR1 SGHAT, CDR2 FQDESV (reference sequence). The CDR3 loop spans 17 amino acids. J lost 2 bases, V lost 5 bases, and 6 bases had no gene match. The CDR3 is CASSLRLAGGPTDTQYF. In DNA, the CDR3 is TGTGCCAGCAGCCTCCGACTAGCGGGGGGGCCCACAGATACGCAGTATTTT.

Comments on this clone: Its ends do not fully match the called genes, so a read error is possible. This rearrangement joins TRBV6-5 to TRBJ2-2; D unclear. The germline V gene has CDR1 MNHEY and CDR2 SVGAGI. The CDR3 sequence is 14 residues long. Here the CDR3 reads CASRYFTPAGELFF. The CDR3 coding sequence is TGTGCCAGCAGGTACTTCACACCAGCCGGGGAGCTGTTTTTT.

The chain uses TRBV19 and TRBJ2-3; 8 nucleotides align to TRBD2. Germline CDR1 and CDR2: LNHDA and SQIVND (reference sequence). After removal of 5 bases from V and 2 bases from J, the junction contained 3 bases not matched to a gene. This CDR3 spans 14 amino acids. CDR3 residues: CASSVAGSTDTQYF. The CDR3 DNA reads TGTGCCAGTAGTGTAGCGGGGTCCACAGATACGCAGTATTTT. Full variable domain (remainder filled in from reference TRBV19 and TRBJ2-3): DGGITQSPKYLFRKEGQNVTLSCEQNLNHDAMYWYRQDPGQGLRLIYYSQIVNDFQKGDIAEGYSVSREKKESFPLTVTSAQKNPTAFYLCASSVAGSTDTQYFGPGTRLTVL.

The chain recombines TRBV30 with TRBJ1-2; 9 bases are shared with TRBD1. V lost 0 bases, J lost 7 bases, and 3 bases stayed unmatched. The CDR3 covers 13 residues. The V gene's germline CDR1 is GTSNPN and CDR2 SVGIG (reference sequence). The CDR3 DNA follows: TGTGCCTGGAGTGTACTGACAGGGGGTGGCTACACCTTC. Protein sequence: CAWSVLTGGGYTF.

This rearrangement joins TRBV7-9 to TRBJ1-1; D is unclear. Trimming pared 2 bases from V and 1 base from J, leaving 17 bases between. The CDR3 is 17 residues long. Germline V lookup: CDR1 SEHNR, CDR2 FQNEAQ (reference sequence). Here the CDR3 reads CASSLYSRSQKNTEAFF. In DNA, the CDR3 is TGTGCCAGCAGCTTATATAGCCGGTCGCAGAAGAACACTGAAGCTTTCTTT.

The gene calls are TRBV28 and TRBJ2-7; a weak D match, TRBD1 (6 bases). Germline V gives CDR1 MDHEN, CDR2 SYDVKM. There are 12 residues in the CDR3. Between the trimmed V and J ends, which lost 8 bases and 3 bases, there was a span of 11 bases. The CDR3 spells CASYRTDYEQYF. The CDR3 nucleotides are TGTGCCAGCTATAGGACAGACTACGAGCAGTACTTC.

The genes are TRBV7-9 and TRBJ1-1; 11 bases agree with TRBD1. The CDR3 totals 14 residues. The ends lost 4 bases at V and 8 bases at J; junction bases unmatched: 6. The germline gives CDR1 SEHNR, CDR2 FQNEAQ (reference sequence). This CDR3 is CASSSSGQGAEAFF. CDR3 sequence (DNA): TGTGCCAGCAGCTCGTCAGGACAGGGGGCAGAAGCTTTCTTT.

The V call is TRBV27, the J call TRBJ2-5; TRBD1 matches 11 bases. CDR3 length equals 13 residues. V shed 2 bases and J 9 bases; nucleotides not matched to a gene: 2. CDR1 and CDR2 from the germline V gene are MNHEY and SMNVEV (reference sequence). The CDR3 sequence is CASSLRDRGAQYF. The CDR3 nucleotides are TGTGCCAGCAGTTTACGGGACAGGGGGGCCCAGTACTTC.

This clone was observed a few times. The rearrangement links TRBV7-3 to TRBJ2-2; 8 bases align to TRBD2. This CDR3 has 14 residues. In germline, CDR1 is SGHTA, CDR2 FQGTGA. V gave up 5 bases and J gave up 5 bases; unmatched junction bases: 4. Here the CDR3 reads CASSPGGGTGELFF. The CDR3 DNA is TGTGCCAGCAGCCCCGGGGGGGGAACCGGGGAGCTGTTTTTT.

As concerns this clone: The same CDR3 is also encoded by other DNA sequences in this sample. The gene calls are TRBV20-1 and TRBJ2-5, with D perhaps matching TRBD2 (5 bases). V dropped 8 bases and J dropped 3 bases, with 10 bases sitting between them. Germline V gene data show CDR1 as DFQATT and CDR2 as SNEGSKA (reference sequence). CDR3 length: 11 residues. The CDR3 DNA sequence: TGCAGTTGGGCGGGTGAAGAGACCCAGTACTTC. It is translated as CSWAGEETQYF.

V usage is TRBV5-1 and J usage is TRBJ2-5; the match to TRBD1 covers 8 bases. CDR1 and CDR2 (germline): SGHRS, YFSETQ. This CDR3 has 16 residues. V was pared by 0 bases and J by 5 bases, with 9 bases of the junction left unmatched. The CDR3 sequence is CASSLDGYRGSETQYF. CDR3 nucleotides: TGCGCCAGCAGCTTGGACGGCTACAGGGGGAGCGAGACCCAGTACTTC.

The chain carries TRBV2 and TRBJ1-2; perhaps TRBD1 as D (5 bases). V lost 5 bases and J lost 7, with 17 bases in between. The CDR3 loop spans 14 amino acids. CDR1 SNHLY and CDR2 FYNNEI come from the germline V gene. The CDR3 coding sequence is TGTGCCAGCAGTTCCGGGACTACCCGGGGTGGCTACACCTTC. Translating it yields CASSSGTTRGGYTF.

CDR3 residues: CASSVERTGDTNYGYTF. The CDR3 DNA sequence: TGTGCCAGCAGCGTAGAAAGGACAGGGGACACAAACTATGGCTACACCTTC. The chain has TRBV9 and TRBJ1-2; 9 bases map to TRBD1. CDR1 is SGDLS, CDR2 YYNGEE, per germline. CDR3 length: 17 amino acids. V gave up 0 bases and J gave up 2 bases; unmatched junction bases: 8.

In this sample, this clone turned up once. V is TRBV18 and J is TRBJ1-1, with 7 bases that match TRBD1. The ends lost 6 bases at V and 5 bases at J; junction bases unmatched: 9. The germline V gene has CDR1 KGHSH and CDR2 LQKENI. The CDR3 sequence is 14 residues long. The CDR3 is CASSRDSRETEAFF. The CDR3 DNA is TGTGCCAGCTCGAGGGACAGCCGAGAGACTGAAGCTTTCTTT.

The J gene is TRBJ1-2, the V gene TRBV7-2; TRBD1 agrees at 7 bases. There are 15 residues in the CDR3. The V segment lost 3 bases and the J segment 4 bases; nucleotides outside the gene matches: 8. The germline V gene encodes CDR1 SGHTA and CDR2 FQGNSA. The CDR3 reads CASSFGYRGLYGYTF. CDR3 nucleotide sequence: TGTGCCAGCAGCTTCGGATACAGGGGACTCTATGGCTACACCTTC.

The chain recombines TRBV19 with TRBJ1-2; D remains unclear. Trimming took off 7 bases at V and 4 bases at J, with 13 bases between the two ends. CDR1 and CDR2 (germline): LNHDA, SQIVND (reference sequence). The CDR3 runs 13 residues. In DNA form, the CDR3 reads TGTGCCAGTATTGGTGTAGTCCGCTATGGCTACACCTTC. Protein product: CASIGVVRYGYTF.

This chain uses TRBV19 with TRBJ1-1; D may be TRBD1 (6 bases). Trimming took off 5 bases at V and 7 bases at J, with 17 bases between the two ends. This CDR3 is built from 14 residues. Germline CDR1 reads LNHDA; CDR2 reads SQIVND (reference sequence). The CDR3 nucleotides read TGTGCCAGTAGTCTAACCCGGACAGACTATGAAGCTTTCTTT. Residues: CASSLTRTDYEAFF.

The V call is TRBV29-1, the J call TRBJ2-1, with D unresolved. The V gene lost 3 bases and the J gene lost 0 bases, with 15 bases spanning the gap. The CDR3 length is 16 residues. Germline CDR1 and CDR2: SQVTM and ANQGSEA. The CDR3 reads CSVDPFAKSSYNEQFF. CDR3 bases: TGCAGCGTTGACCCTTTCGCCAAGAGCTCCTACAATGAGCAGTTCTTC.

Written as DNA, the CDR3 is TGCGCCAGCAGCTTAAGACAGGGCGAGGGTGGCGAGCAGTACTTC. This sequence encodes CASSLRQGEGGEQYF. The chain joins TRBV5-1 to TRBJ2-7; 7 bases line up with TRBD1. The CDR3 runs 15 residues. The J segment lost 6 bases and the V segment lost 2 bases, leaving 11 bases of the junction unmatched. Germline assignment: CDR1 SGHRS and CDR2 YFSETQ.

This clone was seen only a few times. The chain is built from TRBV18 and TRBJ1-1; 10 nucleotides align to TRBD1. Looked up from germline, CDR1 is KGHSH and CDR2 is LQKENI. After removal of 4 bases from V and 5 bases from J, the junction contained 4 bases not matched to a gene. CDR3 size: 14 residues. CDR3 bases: TGTGCCAGCTCACAGGGACAGGGGCAGACTGAAGCTTTCTTT. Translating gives CASSQGQGQTEAFF.

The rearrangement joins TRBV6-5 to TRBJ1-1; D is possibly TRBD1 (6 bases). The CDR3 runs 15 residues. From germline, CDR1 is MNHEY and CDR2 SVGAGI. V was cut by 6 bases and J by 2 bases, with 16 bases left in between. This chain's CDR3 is CASSKWDKPNTEAFF. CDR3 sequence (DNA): TGTGCCAGCAGCAAGTGGGACAAACCAAACACTGAAGCTTTCTTT.